The present T cell receptor beta chain was sequenced within a study of T cells after posttransplantation cyclophosphamide. Study conclusions and caveats: Donor CD8+ memory clones often dominated recipient blood repertoires at later times. Skin or GI-infiltrating T cells shared few TRB sequences with blood.

J gave up 6 bases and V 1 base, and 10 bases lay outside the gene matches. The length of the CDR3 is 17 residues. Germline CDR1 and CDR2: LGHNA and YNFKEQ. Generated by immunoSEQ multiplex PCR, the TCRdb table keeps only in-frame clones and is missing some. The data show about 52,000 clones, 85% to 95% seen once. Regarding this clone: Its antigen is not known.

This chain links TRBV4-2 with TRBJ2-1; TRBD2 matches at 9 bases. The sequencing input was PBMCs. This TCR derives from a woman aged 25 to 45 in good health and a related stem cell transplant donor. CDR3 loop: CASSQVVRTSAINEQFF. The CDR3 DNA sequence: TGTGCCAGCAGCCAAGTCGTCAGGACTAGCGCGATCAATGAGCAGTTCTTC.